Listed here are 21 T cell receptor beta chains from one sample, sequenced in a study of cytomegalovirus exposure and HLA in healthy donors (dated by TCRdb to the late 2010s). Libraries were prepared through the immunoSEQ multiplex PCR assay. The multiplex PCR relied on a mix of 60 forward primers for TCR Vbeta segments and 13 reverse primers for TCR Jbeta segments. TCRdb stores this immuneACCESS table with in-frame sequences only. Part of the clones is absent; in the studies checked, under half of the shortfall reflects unresolved V genes, and no reason is known for the rest. The table for this sample shows 45,000 to 60,000 clones. The ten largest clonotypes hold 3.5% to 4.5% of the sample. The material sequenced was PBMCs. These receptors came from a male donor in good health and CMV-seronegative.

Turning to this clone: Mismatch with germline at one junction end may stem from a read error. The chain employs TRBV4-2 and TRBJ2-5; tentatively, D is TRBD1 (6 bases). The last part of the DNA fits TRBJ2-7 better; the J call may be wrong. This CDR3 comprises 16 residues. Germline CDR1 reads LGHNA; CDR2 reads YNFKEQ. This CDR3 reads CASSKDSRGGVGEQYF. As DNA, the CDR3 is TGTGCCAGCAGCAAAGATAGTAGAGGGGGTGTAGGCGAGCAGTACTTC.

This chain links TRBV30 with TRBJ2-7, with 7 bases lining up with TRBD1. V lost 0 bases to trimming and J lost 3 bases; unmatched junction nucleotides: 8. CDR3 length equals 15 residues. Germline assignment: CDR1 GTSNPN and CDR2 SVGIG (reference sequence). CDR3 sequence: CAWSVKGALVYEQYF. The CDR3 DNA reads as TGTGCCTGGAGTGTAAAGGGGGCTCTAGTCTACGAGCAGTACTTC. Using reference TRBV30 and TRBJ2-7 for the parts outside the CDR3, the full variable domain is SQTIHQWPATLVQPVGSPLSLECTVEGTSNPNLYWYRQAAGRGLQLLFYSVGIGQISSEVPQNLSASRPQDRQFILSSKKLLLSDSGFYLCAWSVKGALVYEQYFGPGTRLTVT.

The chain combines TRBV5-4 with TRBJ2-7; 7 bases are shared with TRBD1. V was pared by 5 bases and J by 2 bases, with 10 bases of the junction left unmatched. Germline CDR1 is SGHNT and CDR2 is YYREEE (reference sequence). The CDR3 has 15 amino acids. The CDR3 coding sequence is TGTGCCAGCAGGTTCCGGGACAGCCTCGCCTACGAGCAGTACTTC. This encodes CASRFRDSLAYEQYF.

The chain has TRBV5-5 and TRBJ1-1; 10 bases agree with TRBD1. The germline gives CDR1 SGHKS, CDR2 YYEKEE (reference sequence). Trimming at V came to 3 bases and at J to 4 bases, leaving 6 bases not matched to a gene. The CDR3 runs to 15 residues. The CDR3 nucleotides read TGTGCCAGCAGCTCGGCGACAGGGGGCAGCACTGAAGCTTTCTTT. Protein: CASSSATGGSTEAFF.

A remark on this clone: The same CDR3 also results from other DNA sequences found in this sample. This sequence joins TRBV18 and TRBJ2-7; D perhaps matches TRBD1 (6 bases). The CDR3 is made up of 12 amino acids. From germline, CDR1 is KGHSH and CDR2 LQKENI. Trimming stripped 6 bases from V and 3 bases from J, with 9 bases between. The CDR3 nucleotides are TGTGCCAGCTCCTGGACAGACTACGAGCAGTACTTC. It translates to CASSWTDYEQYF. The full variable domain, completed using reference TRBV18 and TRBJ2-7, is NAGVMQNPRHLVRRRGQEARLRCSPMKGHSHVYWYRQLPEEGLKFMVYLQKENIIDESGMPKERFSAEFPKEGPSILRIQQVVRGDSAAYFCASSWTDYEQYFGPGTRLTVT.

This rearrangement joins TRBV9 to TRBJ2-7, with a possible D match to TRBD1 (7 bases). The CDR3 length is 17 residues. Germline CDR1 SGDLS, CDR2 YYNGEE. Trimming shortened V by 0 bases and J by 1 base, and 17 bases separated the two germline ends. The CDR3 sequence: CASSVGGTAQASYEQYF. The CDR3 DNA is TGTGCCAGCAGCGTAGGCGGGACAGCCCAGGCATCCTACGAGCAGTACTTC.

The chain is built from TRBV13 and TRBJ2-7; 8 bases fit TRBD1. Per the germline V gene, CDR1 is PRHDT and CDR2 is FYEKMQ (reference sequence). J was trimmed by 2 bases and V by 2 bases; bases with no gene match: 5. The CDR3 runs 15 residues. The CDR3 loop reads CASSLQGQATYEQYF. The DNA for the CDR3 is TGTGCCAGCAGCTTACAGGGACAGGCAACCTACGAGCAGTACTTC.

The rearrangement joins TRBV27 to TRBJ1-5, with D unresolved. CDR3 size: 14 residues. The V and J ends lost 1 base and 2 bases respectively, with 6 bases between them. From germline, CDR1 is MNHEY and CDR2 SMNVEV (reference sequence). CDR3 sequence reads: CASSLYGGNQPQHF. For the CDR3, the DNA is TGTGCCAGCAGTTTATACGGGGGCAATCAGCCCCAGCATTTT.

CDR3 sequence (DNA): TGTGCCAGTAGTGAGGGCTATTCTGAAGCTTTCTTT. Its translation is CASSEGYSEAFF. This chain links TRBV19 with TRBJ1-1; D gene uncertain. V was cut by 5 bases and J by 6 bases, with 10 bases left in between. The CDR3 length is 12 residues. Germline V gene lookup returns CDR1 LNHDA and CDR2 SQIVND (reference sequence). The full variable domain, completed using reference TRBV19 and TRBJ1-1, is DGGITQSPKYLFRKEGQNVTLSCEQNLNHDAMYWYRQDPGQGLRLIYYSQIVNDFQKGDIAEGYSVSREKKESFPLTVTSAQKNPTAFYLCASSEGYSEAFFGQGTRLTVV.

The chain carries TRBV9 and TRBJ1-1; 7 bases line up with TRBD1. The V gene end was trimmed by 3 bases and the J gene end by 4 bases; junction bases not matched to a gene: 0. This CDR3 has 12 residues. From germline, CDR1 is SGDLS and CDR2 YYNGEE. Here the CDR3 DNA reads TGTGCCAGCAGCGGGGACAGCACTGAAGCTTTCTTT. This gives the protein CASSGDSTEAFF.

V is TRBV18 and J is TRBJ2-1; 8 positions match TRBD1. With 5 bases clipped from V and 7 bases from J, the junction kept 13 bases outside the gene matches. The CDR3 spans 16 residues. Germline CDR1 reads KGHSH; CDR2 reads LQKENI. This CDR3 reads CASSIGQGQVGNEQFF. In DNA, the CDR3 is TGTGCCAGCTCAATCGGACAGGGTCAAGTGGGGAATGAGCAGTTCTTC.

The chain recombines TRBV2 with TRBJ1-6; no definite D call. Germline CDR1 is SNHLY and CDR2 is FYNNEI. Trimming shortened V by 6 bases and J by 10 bases, and 16 bases separated the two germline ends. The CDR3 covers 14 residues. For the CDR3, the DNA is TGTGCCAGCAGACCCCCCCCCACAGCCTCACCCCTCCACTTT. Its translation: CASRPPPTASPLHF.

The V and J genes are TRBV11-3 and TRBJ2-1; D possibly corresponds to TRBD1 (7 bases). The germline V gene encodes CDR1 SGHNT and CDR2 YENEEA. There are 18 residues in the CDR3. V was shortened by 0 bases and J by 5 bases, with 20 bases between the two germline ends. The CDR3 DNA follows: TGTGCCAGCAGCTTAGACCAGGGGGGATCCACGGCCGACAATGAGCAGTTCTTC. Translated, it gives CASSLDQGGSTADNEQFF.

V and J are TRBV5-1 and TRBJ1-1; TRBD1 aligns across 8 bases. Germline V gene lookup returns CDR1 SGHRS and CDR2 YFSETQ. Trimming removed 1 base from V and 8 bases from J; junction bases left unmatched: 7. The CDR3 has 14 amino acids. The CDR3 spells CASSLSPGTGEAFF. DNA for the CDR3: TGCGCCAGCAGCTTGAGCCCCGGGACAGGAGAAGCTTTCTTT.

The V and J genes are TRBV15 and TRBJ2-7; D gene ambiguous. V was shortened by 0 bases and J by 6 bases, with 9 bases between the two germline ends. Per germline, CDR1 LNHNV and CDR2 YYDKDF (reference sequence). CDR3 length equals 13 residues. DNA for the CDR3: TGTGCCACCAGCAGAGATATAATGTCCGAGCAGTACTTC. Translation: CATSRDIMSEQYF. The full variable domain, completed using reference TRBV15 and TRBJ2-7, is DAMVIQNPRYQVTQFGKPVTLSCSQTLNHNVMYWYQQKSSQAPKLLFHYYDKDFNNEADTPDNFQSRRPNTSFCFLDIRSPGLGDTAMYLCATSRDIMSEQYFGPGTRLTVT.

The chain has TRBV2 and TRBJ2-7, with D possibly TRBD1 on 5 matching bases. Germline V gene data show CDR1 as SNHLY and CDR2 as FYNNEI. The V gene lost 7 bases and the J gene lost 6 bases, with 16 bases spanning the gap. This CDR3 contains 13 residues. In DNA form, the CDR3 reads TGTGCCAGCAACGCGACCAGGGTGGCCGAGCAGTACTTC. Protein sequence: CASNATRVAEQYF.

V and J are TRBV4-3 and TRBJ1-1; D may be TRBD1 (6 bases). V lost 3 bases, J lost 5 bases, and 16 bases lay in between. The CDR3 covers 15 residues. Germline V CDR1 and CDR2: LGHNA, YSLEER. CDR3 loop: CASSHGTHLRTEAFF. The CDR3 coding sequence is TGCGCCAGCAGCCATGGGACACACCTTAGGACTGAAGCTTTCTTT.

V and J are TRBV9 and TRBJ2-3, with 9 nucleotides matching TRBD2. The CDR3 sequence is 15 residues long. Trimming at V came to 4 bases and at J to 3 bases, leaving 6 bases not matched to a gene. Germline V gene sequence: CDR1 SGDLS, CDR2 YYNGEE. The CDR3, as DNA: TGTGCCAGCAGCTTCACTAGCGGGCGGACAGATACGCAGTATTTT. Protein product: CASSFTSGRTDTQYF.

The chain couples TRBV5-6 to TRBJ2-6; D is unclear. This CDR3 contains 16 residues. Germline V lookup: CDR1 SGHDT, CDR2 YYEEEE. The V and J ends lost 0 bases and 2 bases respectively, with 9 bases between them. Here the CDR3 DNA reads TGTGCCAGCAGCTTGGCCCTGTCTACTGGGGCCAACGTCCTGACTTTC. This translates into CASSLALSTGANVLTF. The whole variable domain, remainder taken from reference TRBV5-6 and TRBJ2-6, is DAGVTQSPTHLIKTRGQQVTLRCSPKSGHDTVSWYQQALGQGPQFIFQYYEEEERQRGNFPDRFSGHQFPNYSSELNVNALLLGDSALYLCASSLALSTGANVLTFGAGSRLTVL.

On this clone itself: The junction shows a germline mismatch at one end, possibly a read error. This chain joins TRBV6-5 and TRBJ2-1, with TRBD2 identical over 8 bases. CDR1 is MNHEY and CDR2 is SVGAGI in the germline V gene. This CDR3 contains 15 residues. The CDR3 DNA reads TGTGCCAGCAGCAAACTAGCGGTCTCCGACAATGAGCAGTTCTTC. Residues: CASSKLAVSDNEQFF.

The V and J genes are TRBV4-2 and TRBJ2-3; tentative D call: TRBD2 (6 bases). V lost 0 bases and J 9 bases, leaving 13 bases between the germline ends. This CDR3 is built from 14 residues. CDR1 and CDR2 (germline): LGHNA, YNFKEQ. The CDR3 is CASSQDLGGGTQYF. In DNA form, the CDR3 reads TGTGCCAGCAGCCAAGACTTGGGAGGAGGAACGCAGTATTTT.